The 28 T cell receptor beta chains below all came from one sample that was sequenced in a study of CD8+ T cells in alopecia areata. RNA extraction was followed by reverse transcription into cDNA, which acted as the sequencing template. Repertoires were generated with immunoSEQ multiplex PCR, while TCRdb's copy carries only in-frame clones and drops some. The repertoire holds about 110,000 clones, with approximately 61% as singletons. The sample comprised NKG2D-low CD8+ T cells sorted from blood. The receptors were gathered from a human donor with alopecia areata.

This clone was seen a few times. The CDR3 loop is CSVEDGGASGSGWEQFF. CDR3 DNA: TGCAGCGTTGAAGATGGGGGGGCATCCGGCTCGGGATGGGAGCAGTTCTTC. The V and J genes are TRBV29-1 and TRBJ2-1; possibly TRBD2 for D (7 bases). Germline V gene data show CDR1 as SQVTM and CDR2 as ANQGSEA. The CDR3 is 17 amino acids. Between the trimmed V and J ends, which lost 0 bases and 10 bases, there was a span of 25 bases.

This clone has just a few counts. The chain employs TRBV9 and TRBJ2-7; D possibly corresponds to TRBD2 (6 bases). The V and J ends lost 0 bases and 1 base respectively, with 8 bases between them. The CDR3 extends over 14 amino acids. CDR1 is SGDLS, CDR2 YYNGEE, per germline. CDR3 residues: CASSVGGNSYEQYF. The CDR3 DNA is TGTGCCAGCAGCGTAGGCGGGAATTCCTACGAGCAGTACTTC. Full variable domain (remainder filled in from reference TRBV9 and TRBJ2-7): DSGVTQTPKHLITATGQRVTLRCSPRSGDLSVYWYQQSLDQGLQFLIQYYNGEERAKGNILERFSAQQFPDLHSELNLSSLELGDSALYFCASSVGGNSYEQYFGPGTRLTVT.

This sequence joins TRBV29-1 and TRBJ2-1; 11 bases are shared with TRBD2. The CDR3 is 12 residues long. Unmatched junction bases numbered 1, after V lost 7 bases and J lost 5 bases. Germline values: CDR1 SQVTM, CDR2 ANQGSEA. The CDR3 spells CSAGLADNEQFF. The CDR3 DNA follows: TGCAGCGCGGGACTAGCGGACAATGAGCAGTTCTTC.

The rearrangement links TRBV5-1 to TRBJ2-7; no clear D. The CDR3 contains 12 residues. Trimming took 2 bases from V and 8 from J, leaving 11 bases between them. Germline CDR1 SGHRS, CDR2 YFSETQ. The CDR3 coding sequence is TGCGCCAGCAGCTTACCTACTAATCAGCAGTACTTC. Protein: CASSLPTNQQYF.

This clone was counted a few times. The chain recombines TRBV4-1 with TRBJ2-7, with 7 positions matching TRBD2. Germline CDR1 MGHRA, CDR2 YSYEKL. This CDR3 is 14 amino acids long. Trimming at V came to 6 bases and at J to 6 bases, leaving 11 bases not matched to a gene. CDR3 region: CASSPTGLGIEQYF. In DNA, the CDR3 is TGCGCCAGCAGTCCTACCGGACTAGGCATCGAGCAGTACTTC.

The rearrangement uses TRBV25-1 and TRBJ2-1, with TRBD2 matching over 8 bases. The CDR3 has 16 amino acids. The germline CDR1 and CDR2 sequences are MGHDK and SYGVNS. Trimming at V came to 0 bases and at J to 8 bases, leaving 9 bases not matched to a gene. The CDR3 loop reads CASSEYEERELDEQFF. CDR3 nucleotides: TGTGCCAGCAGTGAATATGAAGAGCGGGAGTTGGATGAGCAGTTCTTC. The complete variable domain, with remaining parts taken from reference TRBV25-1 and TRBJ2-1, reads EADIYQTPRYLVIGTGKKITLECSQTMGHDKMYWYQQDPGMELHLIHYSYGVNSTEKGDLSSESTVSRIRTEHFPLTLESARPSHTSQYLCASSEYEERELDEQFFGPGTRLTVL.

This clone was picked up a small number of times. Here the CDR3 DNA reads TGCAGCGCGGCCGGGACTACATTAGGGGCCCCAGGGGCCTCTGAGCAGTTCTTC. This codes for CSAAGTTLGAPGASEQFF. The V and J genes are TRBV29-1 and TRBJ2-1; D possibly corresponds to TRBD2 (7 bases). Trimming stripped 7 bases from V and 9 bases from J, with 34 bases between. The germline CDR1 and CDR2 sequences are SQVTM and ANQGSEA. CDR3 length equals 18 residues.

This chain joins TRBV9 and TRBJ1-2; the match to TRBD1 covers 7 bases. This CDR3 region has 14 residues. Germline V CDR1 and CDR2: SGDLS, YYNGEE. The V gene end was trimmed by 3 bases and the J gene end by 3 bases; junction bases not matched to a gene: 5. CDR3 loop: CASSGRDRHYGYTF. CDR3 DNA sequence: TGTGCCAGCAGCGGACGGGACAGACACTATGGCTACACCTTC. Filled out from reference TRBV9 and TRBJ1-2, the complete variable domain reads DSGVTQTPKHLITATGQRVTLRCSPRSGDLSVYWYQQSLDQGLQFLIQYYNGEERAKGNILERFSAQQFPDLHSELNLSSLELGDSALYFCASSGRDRHYGYTFGSGTRLTVV.

The chain recombines TRBV9 with TRBJ1-2, with a weak D call TRBD1 (5 bases). The CDR3 length is 14 residues. V lost 0 bases to trimming and J lost 2 bases, with 8 bases between them. Germline-derived CDR1 and CDR2 are SGDLS and YYNGEE. In nucleotides, the CDR3 is TGTGCCAGCAGCGTAGGGGGACTCAACTATGGCTACACCTTC. Its protein is CASSVGGLNYGYTF.

The chain carries TRBV7-9 and TRBJ2-5; D gene uncertain. Trimming stripped 0 bases from V and 2 bases from J, with 1 base between. The germline V gene encodes CDR1 SEHNR and CDR2 FQNEAQ (reference sequence). The CDR3 is made up of 12 amino acids. The CDR3 coding sequence is TGTGCCAGCAGCTTAGCTCAAGAGACCCAGTACTTC. Protein product: CASSLAQETQYF.

Only a few counts were recorded for this clone. V is TRBV7-9 and J is TRBJ2-1; TRBD2 agrees at 7 bases. This CDR3 comprises 18 residues. The V and J ends lost 4 bases and 0 bases, in that order; junction bases with no gene match: 12. Germline V lookup: CDR1 SEHNR, CDR2 FQNEAQ (reference sequence). CDR3 loop: CASSSPLASGYSYNEQFF. CDR3 DNA: TGTGCCAGCAGCTCCCCCCTGGCTAGCGGTTACTCCTACAATGAGCAGTTCTTC.

The rearrangement links TRBV6-5 to TRBJ2-1; D not certain. The CDR3 has 11 residues. Germline CDR1 MNHEY, CDR2 SVGAGI. V dropped 4 bases and J dropped 6 bases, with 4 bases sitting between them. For the CDR3, the DNA is TGTGCCAGCAGTTCCGCCAATGAGCAGTTCTTC. It translates to CASSSANEQFF.

This clone was detected a few times. V and J are TRBV30 and TRBJ1-1; D gene ambiguous. Germline V gene lookup returns CDR1 GTSNPN and CDR2 SVGIG (reference sequence). The CDR3 runs 14 residues. Trimming stripped 4 bases from V and 6 bases from J, with 18 bases between. CDR3: CAWKLRGWGAEAFF. CDR3 coding DNA: TGTGCCTGGAAGCTTCGGGGTTGGGGTGCTGAAGCTTTCTTT. The full variable domain, completed using reference TRBV30 and TRBJ1-1, is SQTIHQWPATLVQPVGSPLSLECTVEGTSNPNLYWYRQAAGRGLQLLFYSVGIGQISSEVPQNLSASRPQDRQFILSSKKLLLSDSGFYLCAWKLRGWGAEAFFGQGTRLTVV.

V and J are TRBV4-1 and TRBJ2-7; D could derive from TRBD1 or TRBD2 (5 bases each). V shed 0 bases and J shed 3 bases, with 21 bases lying between them. Germline V lookup: CDR1 MGHRA, CDR2 YSYEKL. The CDR3 loop spans 18 amino acids. The CDR3: CASSQDNPAVAGSYEQYF. The CDR3 bases are TGCGCCAGCAGCCAAGACAATCCGGCAGTCGCAGGGAGCTACGAGCAGTACTTC.

The genes are TRBV27 and TRBJ2-2, with 7 bases aligning to TRBD2. Trimming removed 6 bases from V and 5 bases from J; junction bases left unmatched: 15. Germline V gene lookup returns CDR1 MNHEY and CDR2 SMNVEV (reference sequence). This CDR3 is built from 17 residues. The chain's CDR3 is CASSPILAEARTGELFF. The DNA of the CDR3 is TGTGCCAGCAGCCCGATTCTAGCGGAGGCTAGGACCGGGGAGCTGTTTTTT.

This clone was found a few times. The chain recombines TRBV7-9 with TRBJ1-1; D not resolved. The germline V gene has CDR1 SEHNR and CDR2 FQNEAQ (reference sequence). Trimming took off 5 bases at V and 7 bases at J, with 17 bases between the two ends. The CDR3 is 14 amino acids. The CDR3 nucleotides are TGTGCCAGCAGCCTTACGGCCCAACCCAATGAAGCTTTCTTT. This sequence encodes CASSLTAQPNEAFF. Supplemented by reference TRBV7-9 and TRBJ1-1, the full variable domain reads DTGVSQNPRHKITKRGQNVTFRCDPISEHNRLYWYRQTLGQGPEFLTYFQNEAQLEKSRLLSDRFSAERPKGSFSTLEIQRTEQGDSAMYLCASSLTAQPNEAFFGQGTRLTVV.

The chain links TRBV11-3 to TRBJ2-3; 10 positions agree with TRBD2. V lost 5 bases to trimming and J lost 6 bases; unmatched junction nucleotides: 5. The CDR3 is made up of 14 amino acids. Germline CDR1 reads SGHNT; CDR2 reads YENEEA. This CDR3 reads CASSDLAGADTQYF. CDR3 coding DNA: TGTGCCAGCAGCGACCTAGCGGGAGCGGATACGCAGTATTTT.

This chain joins TRBV4-1 and TRBJ2-7; D gene uncertain. V lost 4 bases and J 5 bases, leaving 12 bases between the germline ends. The CDR3 totals 13 residues. CDR1 is MGHRA, CDR2 YSYEKL, per germline. CDR3 protein: CASSRTAGHEQYF. The CDR3 region has the DNA TGCGCCAGCAGCCGGACCGCCGGGCACGAGCAGTACTTC.

The J gene is TRBJ2-2, the V gene TRBV29-1; perhaps TRBD2 as D (6 bases). The V and J ends lost 7 bases and 0 bases respectively, with 18 bases between them. Germline lookup yields CDR1 SQVTM and CDR2 ANQGSEA. The CDR3 covers 16 residues. The CDR3 DNA reads as TGCAGCGCTATCGGGGGAACCTTTTCGAACACCGGGGAGCTGTTTTTT. This translates into CSAIGGTFSNTGELFF.

CDR3 in amino acids: CASSLYGGGETQYF. The DNA for the CDR3 is TGTGCCAGCAGTTTATACGGGGGGGGAGAGACCCAGTACTTC. The rearrangement uses TRBV27 and TRBJ2-5, with 8 bases aligning to TRBD2. Germline CDR1 reads MNHEY; CDR2 reads SMNVEV (reference sequence). The J segment lost 4 bases and the V segment lost 1 base, leaving 2 bases of the junction unmatched. The CDR3 runs 14 residues.

The chain recombines TRBV14 with TRBJ2-7; maybe TRBD2 (5 bases). The CDR3 has 13 amino acids. CDR1 SGHDN and CDR2 FVKESK come from the germline V gene. Trimming pared 3 bases from V and 4 bases from J, leaving 10 bases between. The chain's CDR3 is CASSQRALYEQYF. CDR3 nucleotide sequence: TGTGCCAGCAGCCAGCGGGCGTTATACGAGCAGTACTTC.

The V gene is TRBV28, the J gene TRBJ2-7; no definite D call. The CDR3 is 14 residues long. V was clipped by 5 bases and J by 0 bases, with 11 bases between them. In germline, CDR1 is MDHEN, CDR2 SYDVKM. The DNA for the CDR3 is TGTGCCAGCAGTCCCGGTTACAGCTCCTACGAGCAGTACTTC. Its translation: CASSPGYSSYEQYF.

This chain connects TRBV27 to TRBJ2-1; D gene uncertain. The length of the CDR3 is 15 residues. The germline V gene encodes CDR1 MNHEY and CDR2 SMNVEV (reference sequence). V lost 3 bases, J lost 0 bases, and 9 bases lay in between. The CDR3 protein is CASSFLPGSYNEQFF. DNA for the CDR3: TGTGCCAGCAGTTTTCTCCCCGGCTCCTACAATGAGCAGTTCTTC.

The rearrangement links TRBV19 to TRBJ1-6, with D possibly being TRBD1 (6 bases). The CDR3 is 14 residues long. V shed 3 bases and J shed 6 bases, with 9 bases lying between them. CDR1 is LNHDA and CDR2 is SQIVND in the germline V gene (reference sequence). The CDR3 region has the DNA TGTGCCAGTAGTATCGGGGGCTCTAATTCACCCCTCCACTTT. Its translation is CASSIGGSNSPLHF.

The CDR3, as DNA: TGTGCCAGCAGTTTATGGCCCGGGACAGAGGAGCAGTACTTC. Translated, it gives CASSLWPGTEEQYF. The chain combines TRBV27 with TRBJ2-7, with TRBD1 matching over 7 bases. The CDR3 runs to 14 residues. Germline V gives CDR1 MNHEY, CDR2 SMNVEV (reference sequence). V was pared by 1 base and J by 7 bases, with 7 bases of the junction left unmatched.

This clone was counted a few times. This chain links TRBV7-3 with TRBJ1-1; D might be TRBD1 (6 bases). CDR1 SGHTA and CDR2 FQGTGA come from the germline V gene. V was shortened by 2 bases and J by 6 bases, with 13 bases between the two germline ends. The CDR3 covers 14 residues. CDR3 amino acids: CASSLASTGAEAFF. In DNA form, the CDR3 reads TGTGCCAGCAGCTTAGCCTCGACAGGAGCTGAAGCTTTCTTT.

This chain joins TRBV27 and TRBJ2-7; possibly TRBD1 for D (6 bases). This CDR3 comprises 14 residues. Germline V gene sequence: CDR1 MNHEY, CDR2 SMNVEV (reference sequence). Trimming removed 3 bases at V and 3 bases at J, with 12 bases between. CDR3 in amino acids: CASSLGQQDYEQYF. The CDR3 DNA reads as TGTGCCAGCAGTTTGGGACAACAAGACTACGAGCAGTACTTC.

This chain connects TRBV27 to TRBJ2-2; maybe TRBD1 (5 bases). This CDR3 region has 17 residues. Germline loops: CDR1 MNHEY, CDR2 SMNVEV (reference sequence). V lost 2 bases and J 7 bases, leaving 20 bases between the germline ends. Here the CDR3 reads CASSLSLRGPLDGELFF. CDR3 DNA sequence: TGTGCCAGCAGTTTAAGCCTAAGGGGCCCGTTGGACGGGGAGCTGTTTTTT.